This T cell receptor (beta chain) emerged from a study of graft-versus-host responses after intestinal transplantation. In the study overall: Transplantation in recipients was multivisceral, liver-intestinal, or isolated intestinal. Anti-thymocyte globulin served as induction for all recipients, who then took tacrolimus and steroids for two to three years. Study-wide results and caveats: Allografts carried high graft-versus-host to host-versus-graft clonal ratios in patients having graft-donor T cell macrochimerism.

This clone was seen a single time. Antigen unknown. The protocol was immunoSEQ multiplex PCR, while the TCRdb copy is restricted to in-frame clones and leaves out a portion. Of 90,000 to 130,000 clones detected, roughly 92% appear once; the ten largest clones hold approximately 0.22%. This receptor was taken from a human donor who was the organ donor for an intestinal transplant. This material consisted of unstimulated CD4+ T cells sorted from spleen or lymph node cells, taken before transplant.

DNA of the CDR3: TGTGCCAGCAGCTTCTTACAGGGCCCTGGCGAGCAGTACTTC. Residues: CASSFLQGPGEQYF. V is TRBV7-2 and J is TRBJ2-7, with a weak D call TRBD1 (6 bases). CDR1 SGHTA and CDR2 FQGNSA come from the germline V gene. V lost 3 bases to trimming and J lost 6 bases, with 15 bases between them. The CDR3 runs to 14 residues.